A selection of T cell receptor beta chains follows, all from one sample in a study of early T cells in non-severe SARS-CoV-2 infection. TCRdb ran MiXCR on the 5' RACE reads and lists one entry per CDR3 protein. The table has 90,000 to 100,000 distinct CDR3 sequences, approximately 13% seen once. The sequenced sample was whole blood. These receptors were obtained from an adult who was a healthcare worker with PCR-confirmed SARS-CoV-2 infection or an uninfected control (not recorded which). The CDR3 runs from the conserved cysteine through the conserved F or W. A D gene is named only where the DNA matches it firmly. Clone size is stated in some rows and not others, as once, few, many or a class when expanded.

d_call clone_size j_call v_call cdr3_aa cdr3_nt
. . TRBJ2-3 TRBV20-1 CSAPSGTDTQYF TGCAGTGCTCCCTCCGGGACCGATACGCAGTATTTT
. many TRBJ2-1 TRBV20-1 CSAWGYLLGPLSYNEQFF TGCAGTGCTTGGGGTTATCTGCTGGGACCACTCTCCTACAATGAGCAGTTCTTC
TRBD2 . TRBJ2-7 TRBV12-3/TRBV12-4 CASSLAPGTTPYEQYF TGTGCCAGCAGTTTAGCGCCCGGGACTACCCCCTACGAGCAGTACTTC
TRBD1 many TRBJ2-7 TRBV5-1 CASSFATGGSSYEQYF TGCGCCAGCAGCTTCGCAACAGGGGGCTCCTCCTACGAGCAGTACTTC
. few TRBJ2-7 TRBV5-1 CASSLEDPSYEQYF TGCGCCAGCAGCTTGGAAGACCCTTCCTACGAGCAGTACTTC
. few TRBJ2-3 TRBV29-1 CSHRRSYTDTQYF TGCAGCCACCGGCGGTCATACACAGATACGCAGTATTTT
. . TRBJ2-3 TRBV2 CASSVRYRRWATDTQYF TGTGCCAGCAGTGTACGGTATCGTCGTTGGGCCACAGATACGCAGTATTTT
. . TRBJ1-1 TRBV5-1 CASREASNTEAFF TGCGCCAGCAGGGAGGCATCGAACACTGAAGCTTTCTTT
TRBD1 . TRBJ1-1 TRBV6-1 CASTPPTGGTEAFF TGTGCCAGCACCCCACCCACAGGGGGCACTGAAGCTTTCTTT
. . TRBJ1-5 TRBV4-1 CASSQESSAISNQPQHF TGCGCCAGCAGCCAAGAGTCTTCCGCGATTAGCAATCAGCCCCAGCATTTT
TRBD1 few TRBJ2-7 TRBV6-2/TRBV6-3 CASSSWDSRYEQYF TGTGCCAGCAGTTCCTGGGACAGTCGATACGAGCAGTACTTC
. many TRBJ1-4 TRBV19 CASSAGIDEKLFF TGTGCCAGCTCCGCGGGGATTGATGAAAAACTGTTTTTT
TRBD1 many TRBJ2-3 TRBV10-1 CASNFPIRQGRVGADTQYF TGCGCCAGCAATTTCCCAATAAGACAGGGGAGAGTGGGGGCAGATACGCAGTATTTT
. . TRBJ2-2 TRBV5-4 CASSSAGSTGELFF TGTGCCAGCAGTTCGGCGGGGAGCACCGGGGAGCTGTTTTTT
. few TRBJ2-2 TRBV3-1 CASRPEGGRQDTGELFF TGTGCCAGCAGACCCGAGGGGGGGCGTCAGGACACCGGGGAGCTGTTTTTT
TRBD1 few TRBJ1-1 TRBV6-6 CASTDRGGNTEAFF TGTGCCAGCACTGACAGGGGCGGGAACACTGAAGCTTTCTTT
. many TRBJ1-2 TRBV20-1 CSAWGNAGRNYGYTF TGCAGTGCGTGGGGTAATGCAGGGCGGAACTATGGCTACACCTTC
TRBD2 few TRBJ2-1 TRBV9 CASSLGLAGALNNEQFF TGTGCCAGCTCCCTAGGACTAGCGGGGGCCCTTAACAATGAGCAGTTCTTC
. few TRBJ2-5 TRBV7-9 CASSQGRGSETQYF TGTGCCAGCAGCCAGGGGCGAGGGTCAGAGACCCAGTACTTC
. many TRBJ1-3 TRBV7-2 CASSSGNTIYF TGTGCCAGCAGCTCAGGAAACACCATATATTTT
. few TRBJ2-6 TRBV6-4 CASRRTGANVLTF TGTGCCAGCAGACGGACAGGGGCCAACGTCCTGACTTTC
. few TRBJ2-1 TRBV18 CASSPLRDNEQFF TGTGCCAGCTCACCCTTACGAGACAATGAGCAGTTCTTC
TRBD1 many TRBJ2-2 TRBV28 CASSSRTGGYTGELFF TGTGCCAGCAGTTCCCGGACAGGGGGATACACCGGGGAGCTGTTTTTT
. many TRBJ2-2 TRBV2 CASSEAVRSTGELFF TGTGCCAGCAGTGAAGCAGTCCGGAGCACCGGGGAGCTGTTTTTT
. many TRBJ1-1 TRBV4-3 CASSQDPGEWAEAFF TGCGCCAGCAGCCAAGACCCAGGGGAATGGGCTGAAGCTTTCTTT
. . TRBJ2-1 TRBV29-1 CSVEQRAYNEQFF TGCAGCGTTGAACAAAGAGCGTACAATGAGCAGTTCTTC
. . TRBJ1-1 TRBV5-1 CASSLQGYAEAFF TGCGCCAGCAGCTTACAGGGTTACGCTGAAGCTTTCTTT
. . TRBJ2-5 TRBV20-1 CSARVMIGLPGTQYF TGCAGTGCTAGAGTCATGATCGGTCTCCCGGGGACCCAGTACTTC
. . TRBJ1-2 TRBV3-1 CASSQGMKGHDLRYTF TGTGCCAGCAGCCAAGGAATGAAAGGGCATGACCTGAGATACACCTTC
. many TRBJ2-5 TRBV5-6 CASSLDGVEETQYF TGTGCCAGCAGCTTGGACGGGGTAGAGGAGACCCAGTACTTC
. many TRBJ1-4 TRBV20-1 CSASEAGTNEKLFF TGCAGTGCTAGTGAGGCAGGAACTAATGAAAAACTGTTTTTT
TRBD1 . TRBJ2-4 TRBV11-1 CASSLRQGDIQYF TGTGCCAGCAGCCTGCGGCAGGGGGACATTCAGTACTTC
. . TRBJ2-1 TRBV7-2 CASSSARGTSNEQFF TGTGCCAGCAGCTCTGCGAGGGGCACGTCCAATGAGCAGTTCTTC